This T cell receptor beta chain comes out of a study of blood T cell repertoires in COVID-19. Study-level information: Researchers got acute and convalescent COVID-19 samples from the United States, Italy and Spain. The cDNA or gDNA used as material had been derived from T cells, B-cell-depleted T cells, or PBMCs.

CDR1 MNHEY and CDR2 SMNVEV come from the germline V gene (reference sequence). The V and J ends lost 4 bases and 7 bases, in that order; junction bases with no gene match: 7. This CDR3 has 15 amino acids. The repertoire was sequenced with immunoSEQ multiplex PCR; TCRdb's copy has only in-frame clones and lacks some. The table shows fewer than 500,000 clones, with over 75% occurring only once. This TCR was sampled from a woman aged 30 to 39 with acute COVID-19. The rearrangement links TRBV27 to TRBJ1-6, with 7 nucleotides matching TRBD1. The sample taken for sequencing was PBMCs or T cells enriched from blood (not recorded which). In nucleotides, the CDR3 is TGTGCCAGCAGTTCTCAACAGGGGAAGAATTCACCCCTCCACTTT. Its translation is CASSSQQGKNSPLHF.